Listed below are T cell receptor beta chains from one sample, sequenced in a study of tumor-infiltrating lymphocytes in primary liver carcinoma. TCRdb re-called the multiplex PCR reads with MiXCR, one entry per CDR3 protein. The profile shows 95,000 to 150,000 distinct CDR3 sequences, around 70% of them singletons. Sequenced input: tumor-adjacent normal liver tissue. The receptors were sampled from a woman aged 60-70 years with primary liver carcinoma and hepatitis B virus infection. Both conserved end residues are part of each CDR3. A D gene is named only where the DNA matches it firmly. Expanded clones get a size class; other rows say once, few or many, or leave the size out.

v_gene: TRBV11-2; d_gene: -; j_gene: TRBJ2-6; abundance: -; CDR3nt: TGTCCCAGGAGCTTCCCCTCCGAAGGGGTCTCTGAGGCCAACGTCCTGACTTTC; CDR3aa: CPRSFPSEGVSEANVLTF
v_gene: TRBV19; d_gene: TRBD1; j_gene: TRBJ2-1; abundance: -; CDR3nt: TGTGCCAGGAACAGGGGAGATGAGCAGTTATTC; CDR3aa: CARNRGDEQLF
v_gene: TRBV6-2/TRBV6-3; d_gene: -; j_gene: TRBJ2-4; abundance: -; CDR3nt: TGTGCCACCCAGGGCACTCATGCCAAAAACATTCAGTACTTC; CDR3aa: CATQGTHAKNIQYF
v_gene: TRBV4-1; d_gene: TRBD2; j_gene: TRBJ2-1; abundance: -; CDR3nt: TGCGCCAGCAGCCAAGGAAGGGCTGGCGGGAGTGCGTCCTACAATGAGCGGCTCTTC; CDR3aa: CASSQGRAGGSASYNERLF
v_gene: TRBV5-5; d_gene: TRBD1; j_gene: TRBJ1-2; abundance: many; CDR3nt: TGTGCCAGCAGCGTACAGGGGAATGGCTACACCTTC; CDR3aa: CASSVQGNGYTF
v_gene: TRBV6-6; d_gene: TRBD1; j_gene: TRBJ1-5; abundance: many; CDR3nt: TGTGCCAGCAGTTACCAAGGGACAGGCAATAGCAATCAGCCCCAGCATTTT; CDR3aa: CASSYQGTGNSNQPQHF
v_gene: TRBV28; d_gene: TRBD1; j_gene: TRBJ1-4; abundance: -; CDR3nt: TGTGCCAGCAGCCCCTGGCAGGGGGCCAGAAAACTGTTTTTT; CDR3aa: CASSPWQGARKLFF
v_gene: TRBV12-3/TRBV12-4; d_gene: TRBD2; j_gene: TRBJ2-1; abundance: -; CDR3nt: TGTGCCAGCACCGAAGTAGCGGGACATGAGAAGTTTTTC; CDR3aa: CASTEVAGHEKFF
v_gene: TRBV29-1; d_gene: TRBD2; j_gene: TRBJ2-1; abundance: -; CDR3nt: TGCAGTGTAGTTAAGCTAGCGGGAGCATCGTTCAATGAGCAGTTCTTC; CDR3aa: CSVVKLAGASFNEQFF
v_gene: TRBV29-1; d_gene: -; j_gene: TRBJ2-5; abundance: -; CDR3nt: TGCAACGTTATCCTCGGCGCGGGCCACCAGGGCCAAGAGACCCAGTGCTTC; CDR3aa: CNVILGAGHQGQETQCF
v_gene: TRBV29-1; d_gene: -; j_gene: TRBJ2-5; abundance: -; CDR3nt: TGCAGCGTTGGGGCTGGGGGGGCCACAGAGTCCCAGTACTTC; CDR3aa: CSVGAGGATESQYF
v_gene: TRBV6-2/TRBV6-3; d_gene: -; j_gene: TRBJ2-7; abundance: once; CDR3nt: TGTACCAGCAGTTGCGGCAGGTTGCAATCCTACGAGCAGTACTTC; CDR3aa: CTSSCGRLQSYEQYF
v_gene: TRBV12-3/TRBV12-4; d_gene: -; j_gene: TRBJ1-1; abundance: -; CDR3nt: TGTGGCAGCAGTTTCCCAGACCTGAACACTGTAGCTTTCTTT; CDR3aa: CGSSFPDLNTVAFF
v_gene: TRBV6-2/TRBV6-3; d_gene: -; j_gene: TRBJ1-3; abundance: many; CDR3nt: TGTGCCTGTGGCCGACCGGCGGAGAACACCATATATTTT; CDR3aa: CACGRPAENTIYF
v_gene: TRBV14; d_gene: TRBD2; j_gene: TRBJ2-1; abundance: -; CDR3nt: TGTGCCAGCAACCCTAGAGCGGGAGACTTCTGCAATGAGCAGTTCTTC; CDR3aa: CASNPRAGDFCNEQFF
v_gene: TRBV12-3/TRBV12-4; d_gene: -; j_gene: TRBJ2-2; abundance: many; CDR3nt: TGTGCCAGCAGTTGGCAGGGGAAGAACACCGGGGAGCTGTTTTTT; CDR3aa: CASSWQGKNTGELFF
v_gene: TRBV6-5; d_gene: TRBD2; j_gene: TRBJ2-3; abundance: -; CDR3nt: TGTGCCAGCAGCCTGGGCGGGACTAGCACAGATACGCAGTTATTT; CDR3aa: CASSLGGTSTDTQLF
v_gene: TRBV28; d_gene: -; j_gene: TRBJ2-1; abundance: few; CDR3nt: TGTGCCAGCAGAACAGGGAAAACCTCCTACAATGAGCAGTTCTTC; CDR3aa: CASRTGKTSYNEQFF
v_gene: TRBV6-5; d_gene: -; j_gene: TRBJ2-1; abundance: -; CDR3nt: TGTGCCAGCGGGCCCCGGGTTCGAACGGGTCGCTACAATGAGCAGCTCTTC; CDR3aa: CASGPRVRTGRYNEQLF
v_gene: TRBV6-5; d_gene: -; j_gene: TRBJ2-1; abundance: -; CDR3nt: TGTGCTAGCAGTTACTCCGGACTAACTAAGCAGTTCTTC; CDR3aa: CASSYSGLTKQFF
v_gene: TRBV7-2; d_gene: -; j_gene: TRBJ2-2; abundance: -; CDR3nt: TGTGCCAGCAGCTTACTGCGGAACACCGGGGAGCTGTTTTTT; CDR3aa: CASSLLRNTGELFF
v_gene: TRBV6-2/TRBV6-3; d_gene: -; j_gene: TRBJ1-2; abundance: -; CDR3nt: TGTGTCAGCAGCGAGAGACAATTTGGCTACACCTTC; CDR3aa: CVSSERQFGYTF
v_gene: TRBV7-9; d_gene: TRBD1; j_gene: TRBJ2-7; abundance: -; CDR3nt: TGTGCCAGCAGCCCCTGCGATCAGGGGGCGGACTACAAGCAGTGCTTC; CDR3aa: CASSPCDQGADYKQCF
v_gene: TRBV29-1; d_gene: -; j_gene: TRBJ1-2; abundance: once; CDR3nt: TGCAGCGTTGAAGATTCCTTACAGAACTCTAATTATGGCTACACCTTC; CDR3aa: CSVEDSLQNSNYGYTF
v_gene: TRBV5-1; d_gene: -; j_gene: TRBJ2-1; abundance: many; CDR3nt: TGCGCCAGCAGCCCTGTCAGAGGAATTAATCACAATGAGCAGTTCTTC; CDR3aa: CASSPVRGINHNEQFF
v_gene: TRBV5-4; d_gene: -; j_gene: TRBJ2-5; abundance: -; CDR3nt: TGTGCCAGCAGCGGGGGGACACAATGGGAGACCCAGTACTTC; CDR3aa: CASSGGTQWETQYF
v_gene: TRBV28; d_gene: -; j_gene: TRBJ1-2; abundance: many; CDR3nt: TGTGCCAGCAGTTTGGGGCGGACGTCTAACTATGGCTACACCTTC; CDR3aa: CASSLGRTSNYGYTF
v_gene: TRBV27; d_gene: -; j_gene: TRBJ1-1; abundance: -; CDR3nt: TGTGCCAGCAGTCCGCTAGAAAAGATGAACACTGAAGCTTTCTTT; CDR3aa: CASSPLEKMNTEAFF
v_gene: TRBV6-5; d_gene: TRBD2; j_gene: TRBJ2-1; abundance: once; CDR3nt: TGTGCCAGCAGGCCCACCCTCACTAGCGGATTCGATGAGGAGTTCTTC; CDR3aa: CASRPTLTSGFDEEFF
v_gene: TRBV6-5; d_gene: -; j_gene: TRBJ2-6; abundance: -; CDR3nt: TGTGCCAGCAGTCACAATACAGGTCCTTCTGGGGCCAACGTCCTGACTTTC; CDR3aa: CASSHNTGPSGANVLTF
v_gene: TRBV12-3/TRBV12-4; d_gene: -; j_gene: TRBJ2-2; abundance: many; CDR3nt: TGTGCCAGCAGTTTCAGCGGCGGGGAGCTGTTTTTT; CDR3aa: CASSFSGGELFF
v_gene: TRBV6-2/TRBV6-3; d_gene: -; j_gene: TRBJ1-5; abundance: -; CDR3nt: TGTACCAGCAGTTACGGCGCCGGCAGTCAGCCCCAGCATTTT; CDR3aa: CTSSYGAGSQPQHF
v_gene: TRBV6-2/TRBV6-3; d_gene: -; j_gene: TRBJ1-1; abundance: many; CDR3nt: TGTGCCAGCAGTCTCCAGCAGAACACTGAAGCTTTCTTT; CDR3aa: CASSLQQNTEAFF
v_gene: TRBV7-7; d_gene: TRBD1; j_gene: TRBJ2-1; abundance: -; CDR3nt: TGTGCTAGCAGCGAGGGGGCGAGCTCCTACAATGAGCAGTTCTTC; CDR3aa: CASSEGASSYNEQFF
v_gene: TRBV6-1; d_gene: -; j_gene: TRBJ2-3; abundance: -; CDR3nt: TGTGCCAGCAGGGAAGCAGGCTATACGCAGTATTTT; CDR3aa: CASREAGYTQYF
v_gene: TRBV6-6; d_gene: -; j_gene: TRBJ2-7; abundance: -; CDR3nt: TGTGCCAGCTGTTACCCTCCTACCTACGTGCAGTACTTC; CDR3aa: CASCYPPTYVQYF
v_gene: TRBV29-1; d_gene: TRBD2; j_gene: TRBJ2-5; abundance: -; CDR3nt: TGCAGCGTTGGAATAGCGGGAGCCGCTCCGGAGACCCAGTACTTT; CDR3aa: CSVGIAGAAPETQYF
v_gene: TRBV11-2; d_gene: -; j_gene: TRBJ2-1; abundance: few; CDR3nt: TGTGCCAGCAGCTTTACTCCACTGAGGAGCTCTTACAATGAGCAGTCCTTC; CDR3aa: CASSFTPLRSSYNEQSF
v_gene: TRBV19; d_gene: TRBD2; j_gene: TRBJ2-3; abundance: many; CDR3nt: TGTGCCAGTAGCCGACTAGCTGGGGATACGCAGTATTTT; CDR3aa: CASSRLAGDTQYF
v_gene: TRBV5-4; d_gene: TRBD2; j_gene: TRBJ2-1; abundance: -; CDR3nt: TGTGCCAGCAGCCCAGAAGCGGGGAGCTCCTACAATGAGCAGTTCTTC; CDR3aa: CASSPEAGSSYNEQFF
v_gene: TRBV5-1; d_gene: TRBD1; j_gene: TRBJ1-2; abundance: many; CDR3nt: TGCGCCAGCAGCTGGGGGACAGGCCCGACCGCCTTTGGCTACACCTTC; CDR3aa: CASSWGTGPTAFGYTF
v_gene: TRBV5-4; d_gene: -; j_gene: TRBJ1-1; abundance: few; CDR3nt: TGTGCCAGCGGCTTGGTGGTTGGTGGAAGGGGGATCAGTACTGAAGCTTTCTTT; CDR3aa: CASGLVVGGRGISTEAFF
v_gene: TRBV12-3/TRBV12-4; d_gene: TRBD2; j_gene: TRBJ2-1; abundance: -; CDR3nt: TGTGTCAGCAGCTATAGTTCCAGCGGGGGCCCAAATGAGCAGCTCTTC; CDR3aa: CVSSYSSSGGPNEQLF
v_gene: TRBV29-1; d_gene: -; j_gene: TRBJ2-5; abundance: once; CDR3nt: TGCAACATTGGAGGGGCTACAGGGGAACAAGAGACCCAGTACTTC; CDR3aa: CNIGGATGEQETQYF
v_gene: TRBV20-1; d_gene: -; j_gene: TRBJ2-1; abundance: once; CDR3nt: TGCAGTGCTAGGACCCTTGAGGGCCTCTCCAATGAGCAGTTCTTC; CDR3aa: CSARTLEGLSNEQFF
v_gene: TRBV11-3; d_gene: -; j_gene: TRBJ2-1; abundance: few; CDR3nt: TGTGCCAGCAGCTTAGGGTTCTGCGGGCTTTCCTACAATGAGCAGATCTTC; CDR3aa: CASSLGFCGLSYNEQIF
v_gene: TRBV4-3; d_gene: TRBD2; j_gene: TRBJ2-3; abundance: -; CDR3nt: TGCGCCAGCAGCCAAGAAGGTCTAGCGGGAGGGCCAAGAGATACGCAGTATTTT; CDR3aa: CASSQEGLAGGPRDTQYF
v_gene: TRBV11-2; d_gene: TRBD2; j_gene: TRBJ2-1; abundance: -; CDR3nt: TGTGCCAGCGTAGAGGCTAGCGGGAGAAATGAGCGGTTCTTC; CDR3aa: CASVEASGRNERFF
v_gene: TRBV5-5; d_gene: -; j_gene: TRBJ2-3; abundance: -; CDR3nt: TGTGCCAGCAGCCTTGGGGCTACTGCAGATACACAGTATTTT; CDR3aa: CASSLGATADTQYF
v_gene: TRBV11-2; d_gene: TRBD2; j_gene: TRBJ2-3; abundance: -; CDR3nt: TGTGCCAGCAGGCCCTTTGAGACTAGCTCAGATACGCAGTATTTT; CDR3aa: CASRPFETSSDTQYF
v_gene: TRBV12-3/TRBV12-4; d_gene: -; j_gene: TRBJ2-1; abundance: many; CDR3nt: TGTGCCAGCAGTTTTCAGGCAGGGCAGTTCTTC; CDR3aa: CASSFQAGQFF
v_gene: TRBV29-1; d_gene: -; j_gene: TRBJ2-2; abundance: -; CDR3nt: TGCGGCGTTGAACCCGGAGGCAGGGTAGGACTCACTACTCAAAACCCGAACACCGGGGAGCTGTTTTTT; CDR3aa: CGVEPGGRVGLTTQNPNTGELFF
v_gene: TRBV29-1; d_gene: -; j_gene: TRBJ1-4; abundance: once; CDR3nt: TGCACCATTGGGGGAATGGGGGAAGAGCTGTTTTTT; CDR3aa: CTIGGMGEELFF
v_gene: TRBV12-3/TRBV12-4; d_gene: -; j_gene: TRBJ2-2; abundance: -; CDR3nt: TGTGCCATCAGTTTAGAGATGGGGGGGGAGCTGTTTTTT; CDR3aa: CAISLEMGGELFF
v_gene: TRBV11-2; d_gene: -; j_gene: TRBJ1-3; abundance: -; CDR3nt: TGTGTCAGTGGCTCAGGGAACTCTGGAAACACCATATATTTT; CDR3aa: CVSGSGNSGNTIYF